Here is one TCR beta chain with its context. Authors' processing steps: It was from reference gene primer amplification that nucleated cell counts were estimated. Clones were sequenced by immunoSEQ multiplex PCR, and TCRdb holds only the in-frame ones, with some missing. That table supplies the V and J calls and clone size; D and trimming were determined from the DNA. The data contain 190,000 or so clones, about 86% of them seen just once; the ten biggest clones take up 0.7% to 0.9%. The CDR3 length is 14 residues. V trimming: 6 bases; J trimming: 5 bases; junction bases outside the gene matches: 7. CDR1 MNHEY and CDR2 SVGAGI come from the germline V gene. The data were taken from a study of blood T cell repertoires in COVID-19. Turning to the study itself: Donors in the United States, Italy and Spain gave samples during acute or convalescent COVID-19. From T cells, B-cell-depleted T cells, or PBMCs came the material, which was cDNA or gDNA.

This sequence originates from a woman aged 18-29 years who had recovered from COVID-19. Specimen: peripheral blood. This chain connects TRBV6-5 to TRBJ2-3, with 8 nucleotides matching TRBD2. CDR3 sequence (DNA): TGTGCCAGCAGGTCCCCGGGAGGGCTAGATACGCAGTATTTT. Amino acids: CASRSPGGLDTQYF.